A selection of T cell receptor beta chains follows, all from one sample in a study of shared clonotypes between healthy human individuals. Profiling relied on immunoSEQ multiplex PCR, and the TCRdb table lists in-frame clones only, not all of them. The sample carries more than 500,000 clones, around 95% recorded once. Sequenced input: naive CD8+ T cells sorted from blood. Source of these receptors: a woman under 40 in good health. Both conserved end residues are part of each CDR3. Fields, in order: J gene, D gene, CDR3 length, clone size, V gene, CDR3 DNA, CDR3 protein. D genes are given only for firm matches. Size tells how often a clone was seen (once, few, many) or the class of an expanded clone, and some rows leave it out.

J: TRBJ1-4
D: .
length: 15
size: .
V: TRBV15
DNA: TGTGCCACCAGCTGGGGGACAACAACTAATGAAAAACTGTTTTTT
CDR3: CATSWGTTTNEKLFF

J: TRBJ2-5
D: TRBD1
length: 15
size: .
V: TRBV6-4
DNA: TGTGCCAGCAGTGCGACAGGGGGCCTGGGGGAGACCCAGTACTTC
CDR3: CASSATGGLGETQYF

J: TRBJ2-7
D: TRBD1
length: 13
size: .
V: TRBV6-5
DNA: TGTGCCAGCAGGGACAGGAGTTACTACGAGCAGTACTTC
CDR3: CASRDRSYYEQYF

J: TRBJ2-5
D: .
length: 15
size: .
V: TRBV19
DNA: TGTGCCAGTAGTGCCCGACCAAGGACAGAAGAGACCCAGTACTTC
CDR3: CASSARPRTEETQYF

J: TRBJ2-1
D: TRBD1
length: 17
size: once
V: TRBV27
DNA: TGTGCCAGCAGTTTTCTGGGACAGGAGAGCTCCTACAATGAGCAGTTCTTC
CDR3: CASSFLGQESSYNEQFF

J: TRBJ2-3
D: .
length: 16
size: .
V: TRBV9
DNA: TGTGCCAGCAGCGTAGCGGGCAGGGAAGTATCAGATACGCAGTATTTT
CDR3: CASSVAGREVSDTQYF

J: TRBJ1-3
D: .
length: 14
size: .
V: TRBV27
DNA: TGTGCCAGCACGTCGATCGGGGGCGCGGACACCATATATTTT
CDR3: CASTSIGGADTIYF

J: TRBJ2-5
D: .
length: 13
size: few
V: TRBV6-6
DNA: TGTGCCAGCAGAGACGGGGGGCGCGAGACCCAGTACTTC
CDR3: CASRDGGRETQYF

J: TRBJ1-5
D: .
length: 13
size: once
V: TRBV6-4
DNA: TGTGCCAGCAGTGACGACGTCAATCAGCCCCAGCATTTT
CDR3: CASSDDVNQPQHF

J: TRBJ1-1
D: .
length: 15
size: .
V: TRBV19
DNA: TGTGCCAGTAGTATCGGAGGCAGCACGAACACTGAAGCTTTCTTT
CDR3: CASSIGGSTNTEAFF

J: TRBJ2-7
D: .
length: 17
size: .
V: TRBV10-1
DNA: TGCGCCAGCAGTGACACCAAAGGGATGAGCGGCACCTACGAGCAGTACTTC
CDR3: CASSDTKGMSGTYEQYF

J: TRBJ2-7
D: .
length: 12
size: .
V: TRBV30
DNA: TGTGCCTGGAGTCCCAGCGCCTACGAGCAGTACTTC
CDR3: CAWSPSAYEQYF

J: TRBJ2-7
D: .
length: 13
size: .
V: TRBV27
DNA: TGTGCCAGCAGCACCTTCTCTGGGTGGGAGCAGTACTTC
CDR3: CASSTFSGWEQYF

J: TRBJ2-5
D: .
length: 13
size: .
V: TRBV15
DNA: TGTGCCACCAGCACAACGGGTAGGGAGACCCAGTACTTC
CDR3: CATSTTGRETQYF

J: TRBJ2-1
D: TRBD2
length: 16
size: .
V: TRBV13
DNA: TGTGCCAGCAGCTTCCTAGCGGGACGCTCCTACAATGAGCAGTTCTTC
CDR3: CASSFLAGRSYNEQFF

J: TRBJ2-2
D: .
length: 13
size: .
V: TRBV11-2
DNA: TGTGCCAGCAGCTCCGGAGGGGGTCGGGAGCTGTTTTTT
CDR3: CASSSGGGRELFF

J: TRBJ1-6
D: TRBD1
length: 14
size: .
V: TRBV28
DNA: TGTGCCAGCAGTAGGACAGGGCTGAATTCACCCCTCCACTTT
CDR3: CASSRTGLNSPLHF

J: TRBJ2-7
D: .
length: 15
size: .
V: TRBV27
DNA: TGTGCCAGCAGATTAGGGGTAGAGGGGGGCTACGAGCAGTACTTC
CDR3: CASRLGVEGGYEQYF

J: TRBJ2-7
D: .
length: 15
size: .
V: TRBV6-1
DNA: TGTGCCAGCAGTGACTTGACAGCCCCGCGTATCGAGCAGTACTTC
CDR3: CASSDLTAPRIEQYF

J: TRBJ1-2
D: .
length: 14
size: .
V: TRBV29-1
DNA: TGCAGCGTTGATCGGTTGCGAGACAGTCAAGGCTACACCTTC
CDR3: CSVDRLRDSQGYTF

J: TRBJ2-1
D: TRBD2
length: 16
size: .
V: TRBV27
DNA: TGTGCCAGCAGTTTAGGTCTAGCGGGAGTTTACATTGAGCAGTTCTTC
CDR3: CASSLGLAGVYIEQFF

J: TRBJ2-7
D: TRBD1
length: 14
size: .
V: TRBV5-1
DNA: TGCGCCAGCAGCACCCGGACAGGGTGGTACGAGCAGTACTTC
CDR3: CASSTRTGWYEQYF

J: TRBJ2-7
D: .
length: 13
size: .
V: TRBV30
DNA: TGTGCCTGGACCTACGGACAGCCTTACGAGCAGTACTTC
CDR3: CAWTYGQPYEQYF

J: TRBJ2-7
D: TRBD2
length: 14
size: .
V: TRBV5-4
DNA: TGTGCCAGCAGCTTTAGCGGGAGCCTAGACGAGCAGTACTTC
CDR3: CASSFSGSLDEQYF

J: TRBJ2-1
D: .
length: 11
size: .
V: TRBV20-1
DNA: TGCAGTGCTAGCTCAGCGGATATACAGTTCTTC
CDR3: CSASSADIQFF

J: TRBJ1-4
D: TRBD1
length: 17
size: .
V: TRBV19
DNA: TGTGCCAGTAGTAAGACAGGGAAAGGAGCAACTAATGAAAAACTGTTTTTT
CDR3: CASSKTGKGATNEKLFF

J: TRBJ2-1
D: TRBD2
length: 15
size: once
V: TRBV5-6
DNA: TGTGCCAGCAGCTCCGGGACTAGCGGGAGTTATGAGCAGTTCTTC
CDR3: CASSSGTSGSYEQFF

J: TRBJ2-7
D: TRBD1
length: 15
size: .
V: TRBV5-6
DNA: TGTGCCAGCAACGACCTGACAGGGACGGGCTACGAGCAGTACTTC
CDR3: CASNDLTGTGYEQYF

J: TRBJ2-7
D: TRBD2
length: 14
size: .
V: TRBV19
DNA: TGTGCCAGTAACAGCGGACTAGACTCCTACGAGCAGTACTTC
CDR3: CASNSGLDSYEQYF

J: TRBJ2-3
D: TRBD1
length: 14
size: .
V: TRBV29-1
DNA: TGCAGCGTTGAGAGGGACAGGGGTTCAGATACGCAGTATTTT
CDR3: CSVERDRGSDTQYF

J: TRBJ2-7
D: .
length: 13
size: few
V: TRBV14
DNA: TGTGCCAGCAGCCAAGATCACCAGGGCGAGCAGTACTTC
CDR3: CASSQDHQGEQYF

J: TRBJ2-6
D: .
length: 14
size: .
V: TRBV27
DNA: TGTGCCAGCAGTCCTCATACGGGGGCCAACGTCCTGACTTTC
CDR3: CASSPHTGANVLTF

J: TRBJ1-1
D: TRBD1
length: 17
size: .
V: TRBV28
DNA: TGTGCCAGCAGGCCCTTCGAACAGGGGCCCTTGAACACTGAAGCTTTCTTT
CDR3: CASRPFEQGPLNTEAFF

J: TRBJ1-3
D: .
length: 16
size: .
V: TRBV9
DNA: TGTGCCAGCAGCGCGGCGGAGGGTATCACTGGAAACACCATATATTTT
CDR3: CASSAAEGITGNTIYF

J: TRBJ1-1
D: TRBD1
length: 14
size: .
V: TRBV9
DNA: TGTGCCAGCAGCGTGGGACAGGGGGGTGCTGAAGCTTTCTTT
CDR3: CASSVGQGGAEAFF

J: TRBJ2-3
D: TRBD1
length: 14
size: .
V: TRBV5-8
DNA: TGTGCCAGCAGCTTACAGGGGTTTACAGATACGCAGTATTTT
CDR3: CASSLQGFTDTQYF

J: TRBJ2-7
D: .
length: 11
size: .
V: TRBV20-1
DNA: TGCAGTGCTAGATTGGGTTACGAGCAGTACTTC
CDR3: CSARLGYEQYF

J: TRBJ2-7
D: .
length: 11
size: .
V: TRBV29-1
DNA: TGCAGCGTTGCAGGGGGGGACGAGCAGTACTTC
CDR3: CSVAGGDEQYF

J: TRBJ2-3
D: .
length: 15
size: .
V: TRBV4-2
DNA: TGTGCCAGCAGCCAAGATTTAGGGATAGGGGATACGCAGTATTTT
CDR3: CASSQDLGIGDTQYF

J: TRBJ1-4
D: .
length: 15
size: .
V: TRBV23-1
DNA: TGCGCCAGCAGTCTCGACACCGCAACTAATGAAAAACTGTTTTTT
CDR3: CASSLDTATNEKLFF

J: TRBJ2-1
D: .
length: 15
size: .
V: TRBV4-1
DNA: TGCGCCAGCAGCCAAGGGGGTAGCTCCTACAATGAGCAGTTCTTC
CDR3: CASSQGGSSYNEQFF

J: TRBJ2-2
D: .
length: 16
size: .
V: TRBV10-1
DNA: TGCGCCAGCAGCCCGGTTATCCTAACGGGCTCCGGGGAGCTGTTTTTT
CDR3: CASSPVILTGSGELFF

J: TRBJ1-1
D: .
length: 10
size: once
V: TRBV28
DNA: TGTGCCAGCAAGGACACTGAAGCTTTCTTT
CDR3: CASKDTEAFF

J: TRBJ2-7
D: TRBD2
length: 13
size: .
V: TRBV13
DNA: TGTGCCAGCAGCTCCGGGACTAGGTACGAGCAGTACTTC
CDR3: CASSSGTRYEQYF

J: TRBJ2-2
D: TRBD2
length: 15
size: .
V: TRBV7-6
DNA: TGTGCCAGCGGCAGACTAGCGGGAGCCACCGGGGAGCTGTTTTTT
CDR3: CASGRLAGATGELFF

J: TRBJ2-7
D: TRBD2
length: 14
size: .
V: TRBV27
DNA: TGTGCCAGCAGTTTCGGGGGGAGCCCGGGCGAGCAGTACTTC
CDR3: CASSFGGSPGEQYF

J: TRBJ2-3
D: TRBD1
length: 16
size: .
V: TRBV28
DNA: TGTGCCAGCAGCGCCACCCAACGACAGGGGATAGATACGCAGTATTTT
CDR3: CASSATQRQGIDTQYF

J: TRBJ1-5
D: .
length: 15
size: once
V: TRBV2
DNA: TGTGCCAGCAAAGAACCAGGGGACAGCAATCAGCCCCAGCATTTT
CDR3: CASKEPGDSNQPQHF

J: TRBJ2-1
D: TRBD1
length: 18
size: .
V: TRBV2
DNA: TGTGCCAGCAGTTCCAGTAGCCTCGACAGGGAATCCTACAATGAGCAGTTCTTC
CDR3: CASSSSSLDRESYNEQFF

J: TRBJ2-7
D: TRBD2
length: 14
size: .
V: TRBV30
DNA: TGTGCCTGGAGTCTAGCGGGCCCTTGGGCCGAGCAGTACTTC
CDR3: CAWSLAGPWAEQYF

J: TRBJ2-1
D: TRBD1
length: 15
size: .
V: TRBV19
DNA: TGTGCCAGTAGTATTGGGGGCAGGGGGTCGGATGAGCAGTTCTTC
CDR3: CASSIGGRGSDEQFF

J: TRBJ2-1
D: .
length: 13
size: .
V: TRBV27
DNA: TGTGCCAGCAGTTCCGGGACCAAAAATGAGCAGTTCTTC
CDR3: CASSSGTKNEQFF

J: TRBJ2-7
D: .
length: 12
size: .
V: TRBV21-1
DNA: TGTGCCAGCAGCAACAGGGGTCACGAGCAGTACTTC
CDR3: CASSNRGHEQYF

J: TRBJ2-5
D: TRBD2
length: 18
size: .
V: TRBV28
DNA: TGTGCCAGCAGTTTCGCGGGAGGGCCTATAATTTCGGGAGAGACCCAGTACTTC
CDR3: CASSFAGGPIISGETQYF

J: TRBJ2-7
D: .
length: 13
size: .
V: TRBV11-2
DNA: TGTGCCAGCGGAGGCAGGGGTGACTACGAGCAGTACTTC
CDR3: CASGGRGDYEQYF

J: TRBJ2-3
D: TRBD2
length: 17
size: once
V: TRBV27
DNA: TGTGCCAGCAGTAAAATGGGACTAGCGGGGCCCACAGATACGCAGTATTTT
CDR3: CASSKMGLAGPTDTQYF

J: TRBJ2-1
D: .
length: 14
size: .
V: TRBV28
DNA: TGTGCCAGCAGCATGCGGGAAGAGTACAATGAGCAGTTCTTC
CDR3: CASSMREEYNEQFF

J: TRBJ2-3
D: TRBD2
length: 15
size: .
V: TRBV6-1
DNA: TGTGCCAGCAGTGAAGAAGGGGACTACACAGATACGCAGTATTTT
CDR3: CASSEEGDYTDTQYF

J: TRBJ1-2
D: .
length: 14
size: .
V: TRBV5-6
DNA: TGTGCCAGCAGCTTAGGGTTCGCCACCTATGGCTACACCTTC
CDR3: CASSLGFATYGYTF